This is a list of T cell receptor beta chains from one sample in a study of cytomegalovirus exposure and HLA in healthy donors. Measured with immunoSEQ multiplex PCR; TCRdb has only the in-frame clones, and not every one. There are about 73,000 clones in the sample; 85% to 95% occur only once, and around 3.2% lies in the top ten. Sequencing was performed on PBMCs. All receptors come from a man aged 18 to 30 in good health and CMV-seronegative. The CDR3 runs from the conserved cysteine through the conserved F or W. Fields, in order: CDR3 DNA, CDR3 protein, J gene, D gene, clone size, V gene. The D gene is left open where the match is weak. Rows give clone size only sometimes, using once, few, many, or a class for an expanded clone.

DNA: TGTGCCAGCAGCTTAGACATAAATGAAAAACTGTTTTTT
CDR3: CASSLDINEKLFF
J: TRBJ1-4
D: .
size: .
V: TRBV9

DNA: TGTGCCAGCAGTGTTGGGAGTGTGGCAGATACGCAGTATTTT
CDR3: CASSVGSVADTQYF
J: TRBJ2-3
D: .
size: .
V: TRBV2

DNA: TGTGCCAGCAGCTTAGGAGGCTCTGGAAACACCATATATTTT
CDR3: CASSLGGSGNTIYF
J: TRBJ1-3
D: .
size: .
V: TRBV5-4

DNA: TGTGCCAGCACCGACCGGGTCAATGAGCAGTTCTTC
CDR3: CASTDRVNEQFF
J: TRBJ2-1
D: .
size: .
V: TRBV6-6

DNA: TGTGCCAGTAGTCCACGGGACAGGGCTTATAATGAAAAACTGTTTTTT
CDR3: CASSPRDRAYNEKLFF
J: TRBJ1-4
D: TRBD1
size: few
V: TRBV19

DNA: TGTGCCAGCAGCCCGAAAAGACAGCTTCTGAACACTGAAGCTTTCTTT
CDR3: CASSPKRQLLNTEAFF
J: TRBJ1-1
D: .
size: .
V: TRBV14

DNA: TGCAGTGCTAGCTATGAGACCCAGTACTTC
CDR3: CSASYETQYF
J: TRBJ2-5
D: .
size: once
V: TRBV20-1

DNA: TGTGCCAGCAGTGAAGCCAGGGGCGCCACCGGGGAGCTGTTTTTT
CDR3: CASSEARGATGELFF
J: TRBJ2-2
D: .
size: .
V: TRBV6-1

DNA: TGTGCCAGCGAGGGAGTTTTGGACAATGAGCAGTTCTTC
CDR3: CASEGVLDNEQFF
J: TRBJ2-1
D: .
size: .
V: TRBV27

DNA: TGTGCCAGCAGCCTGGGCTTGATCAATGAGCAGTTCTTC
CDR3: CASSLGLINEQFF
J: TRBJ2-1
D: .
size: once
V: TRBV2

DNA: TGTGCCACCTTAGGGAGCCAAGAGACCCAGTACTTC
CDR3: CATLGSQETQYF
J: TRBJ2-5
D: .
size: .
V: TRBV15

DNA: TGTGCCAGCAGTTTACCGGGACTTGGAAACACCATATATTTT
CDR3: CASSLPGLGNTIYF
J: TRBJ1-3
D: .
size: once
V: TRBV28

DNA: TGTGCCAGCGCCCCCGCGGGGGGGACTGAAGCTTTCTTT
CDR3: CASAPAGGTEAFF
J: TRBJ1-1
D: .
size: .
V: TRBV7-9

DNA: TGTGCCAGCAGTCCCCACCGAGGGTATGAGGGCTCTGGAAACACCATATATTTT
CDR3: CASSPHRGYEGSGNTIYF
J: TRBJ1-3
D: .
size: .
V: TRBV28

DNA: TGTGCCAGCAATCGGGCAGGGATCTATGGCTACACCTTC
CDR3: CASNRAGIYGYTF
J: TRBJ1-2
D: .
size: .
V: TRBV28

DNA: TGTGCCAGCAGCTTGGAATCGGCCGGGAACTATGGCTACACCTTC
CDR3: CASSLESAGNYGYTF
J: TRBJ1-2
D: .
size: .
V: TRBV5-4

DNA: TGTGCCTGGAGTGTACTCGGGACAGGGCGCAATTCACCCCTCCACTTT
CDR3: CAWSVLGTGRNSPLHF
J: TRBJ1-6
D: TRBD1
size: .
V: TRBV30

DNA: TGTGCCAGCAGCTTGTATAGGACAGGGGGGGGCTACGAGCAGTACTTC
CDR3: CASSLYRTGGGYEQYF
J: TRBJ2-7
D: TRBD1
size: .
V: TRBV5-4

DNA: TGCGCCAGCAGTCCGGGACTAGCGGGGCCGCGAGCCAAAAACATTCAGTACTTC
CDR3: CASSPGLAGPRAKNIQYF
J: TRBJ2-4
D: TRBD2
size: .
V: TRBV10-1

DNA: TGTGCCTGGACTGGAGGGGTCGAGCAGTACTTC
CDR3: CAWTGGVEQYF
J: TRBJ2-7
D: .
size: .
V: TRBV30

DNA: TGTGCCAGCAGTTTTGTAGAAGGGGCGAAGTTGGGCTACACCTTC
CDR3: CASSFVEGAKLGYTF
J: TRBJ1-2
D: .
size: .
V: TRBV28

DNA: TGCGCCAGCAGCTTGAGCGGGGGGGCCTACGAGCAGTACTTC
CDR3: CASSLSGGAYEQYF
J: TRBJ2-7
D: TRBD2
size: .
V: TRBV5-1

DNA: TGTGCAAGTCGAGCCAACTCGGGCACTGAAGCTTTCTTT
CDR3: CASRANSGTEAFF
J: TRBJ1-1
D: .
size: .
V: TRBV12-2

DNA: TGTGCCAGCAGCAAAGAGAAAGACAGATACACCGGGGAGCTGTTTTTT
CDR3: CASSKEKDRYTGELFF
J: TRBJ2-2
D: .
size: .
V: TRBV21-1

DNA: TGTGCCAGCAGTTTTGGCGGGAATGGCTACACCTTC
CDR3: CASSFGGNGYTF
J: TRBJ1-2
D: .
size: .
V: TRBV27

DNA: TGCGCCAGCAGCCCCGTGGCGAGCGCATCGCCCCAGCATTTT
CDR3: CASSPVASASPQHF
J: TRBJ1-5
D: .
size: .
V: TRBV4-1

DNA: TGTGCCAGCACCTTGACAGGGAACACTGAAGCTTTCTTT
CDR3: CASTLTGNTEAFF
J: TRBJ1-1
D: .
size: .
V: TRBV6-5

DNA: TGTGCCATCAGTGAGGGACAGAACTCCTACAATGAGCAGTTCTTC
CDR3: CAISEGQNSYNEQFF
J: TRBJ2-1
D: .
size: .
V: TRBV10-3

DNA: TGTGCCAGTAGTTCGGGACTCCACAATGAGCAGTTCTTC
CDR3: CASSSGLHNEQFF
J: TRBJ2-1
D: .
size: .
V: TRBV19

DNA: TGTGCCAGCAGCTTAGTTGGGGGGGAAGGTGAGACCCAGTACTTC
CDR3: CASSLVGGEGETQYF
J: TRBJ2-5
D: TRBD2
size: .
V: TRBV7-2

DNA: TGCGCCAGCAGCCAATCGGAGGGTCAGCCCCAGCATTTT
CDR3: CASSQSEGQPQHF
J: TRBJ1-5
D: .
size: .
V: TRBV4-1